This paragraph covers one TCR beta chain sequence. Its cognate antigen has yet to be identified. No clone much larger than this one lies a single base away; base qualities are absent. Via the germline V gene, CDR1 is SQVTM and CDR2 ANQGSEA. Including the terminal cysteine and phenylalanine, the CDR3 comprises 14 residues. Of all the DNA, just the CDR3 is kept, 42 bases in frame from base 1. V is cut by 7 bases and J by 6 bases, and the space between the germline ends is 18 bases. This sample stems from a study of cytomegalovirus exposure and HLA in healthy donors (dated by TCRdb to 2016 to 2017). In terms of the full investigation: According to an earlier analysis of 587 of the donors, about 179 million T cells yielded 90 million to 140 million unique TCR beta sequences and approximately 280 Gb of sequence data. To predict cytomegalovirus infection status, the study brought together high-throughput TCR immunosequencing, statistical association of individual TCRs with disease status, and machine learning. Typing coverage varied by locus: about 629-640 donors for A, B, C, DRB1 and DQB1; roughly 560 for DQA1; over 600 for DPA1; 450 to 480 for DPB1. Four or five DR-DQ haplotypes were handled as single units for association and clustering because linkage in the cohort was strong. Donor age, sex, ethnicity and CMV serostatus were collected together with the repertoire data. An earlier analysis of several hundred of the donors applied high-throughput TCR beta sequencing to assess whether each TCR beta V gene segment acted as functional or pseudogenic. Among some 400 genotyped donors of the cohort, an average of around 240,000 unique TCR beta nucleotide sequences were sequenced per donor, roughly 20% of them non-productive. Approximately 300 gigabases of sequencing data and 70 million to 100 million unique TCR sequences were included in an early release covering roughly 600 HLA-typed donors. The aim of the study was to test whether cataloging public T cell receptors could identify signatures of past pathogen exposure. Both class I and class II loci were covered by HLA typing, at four-digit resolution. All discovery cohort repertoires had been generated using a single sequencing platform. Besides the first cohort of roughly 700 subjects, a separate validation cohort made up of 120 different subjects was used. Genome-wide SNP genotypes for about 55% of the 666 donors were used in a later genetic analysis, which treated that subset as a discovery cohort. A later analysis re-examined previously published TCR beta repertoires from 600 to 700 donors and added high-resolution HLA genotyping to investigate patterns of TCR occurrence. Rather than using new phenotypic data, the later analysis identified candidate immune exposures from TCR beta sequences and from how often those sequences occurred across donors. Using immunosequencing, the study profiled T cell repertoires from roughly 650 subjects and related those repertoires to cytomegalovirus serostatus. Of the roughly 410 genotyped donors, approximately 81% were placed in the genetic ancestry cluster associated with self-reported Caucasian donors.

Study-wide findings and limitations: According to a later analysis, TCR association rates differed among HLA loci, with DRB1 alleles showing the most associated TCRs and HLA-C alleles showing the fewest. HLA typing was unavailable for some donors at each locus, so association tests used only the typed subset. In vitro tests confirmed that three of the cytomegalovirus-associated TCR beta chains recognize cytomegalovirus antigens. Some IMGT-functional V segments, including TRBV6-2 and TRBV6-3, could not be distinguished by the 87-base-pair reads and were therefore excluded. A further reported finding was that TCR beta sequences accurately predicted the HLA-A and HLA-B alleles for most subjects in the first cohort. Because counts were too low, seventeen rarely observed V segments, including chromosome 9 orphons, were left out of the earlier analysis of some 600 of the donors. While some public TCRs were present in many individuals, most TCR sequences turned up only very rarely across donors. Linkage disequilibrium might explain the correlated functional status among segregating V segments, but an unknown experimental factor could not be excluded. A cluster of highly shared sequence variants was judged likely to be a technical artifact of the sequencing pipeline. An association between a missense DCLRE1C variant and V-gene and J-gene trimming of TCR beta chains was found in a later genetic analysis and replicated in an independent cohort. Roughly uniform sequencing depth across donors was assumed in presence/absence analyses, although this assumption may not hold. The cohort was sequenced for TCR beta chains only, and without alpha or paired-chain data the features that could be detected were limited. Immune exposure information for the cohort was limited to CMV serostatus. Compared with equally common non-associated chains, HLA-associated TCR beta chains in a later analysis were more clonally expanded and had lower generation probabilities. An earlier analysis of 450 to 750 of the donors showed that most TCR beta V segments appeared in productive rearrangements either about 87% or about 30% of the time, which broadly matched IMGT annotations. The authors suggested that the approach could potentially be generalized to other disease states and immunological phenotypes. A later analysis reported that several top co-occurrence clusters appeared linked to parvovirus B19, influenza, CMV and Epstein-Barr virus. When HLA alleles, especially DR and DQ, strongly co-occurred, attributing TCR associations to individual alleles was difficult. In a later analysis, 16,951 TCR beta sequences were associated with specific HLA alleles at a false discovery rate of 0.05. In both the original and validation cohorts, the classifier was reported to diagnose cytomegalovirus status with high specificity and sensitivity. According to a later analysis, most CMV-associated TCR beta chains appeared to be HLA-restricted, and the HLA associations seemed to be driven largely by CMV exposure. The study gave a list of some 150 TCR beta chains associated with cytomegalovirus. According to a later genetic analysis, donors in an Asian-associated ancestry cluster had fewer N-insertions in productive TCRs than the roughly 700-donor mean.

The cohort was made up of several hundred healthy bone marrow donors. At the time of sampling, all cohort members were nominally healthy, though unrecorded immune exposures were likely present. The donor tested CMV seropositive and was one of the 289 seropositive cohort members. Every donor gave a peripheral blood sample, and the peripheral blood mononuclear cells from that sample were used for TCR beta sequencing. Genomic DNA extraction from the blood cell samples was performed with the Qiagen DNeasy Blood Extraction Kit. Library method: the immunoSEQ multiplex PCR assay. A mixture of 60 forward primers for TCR Vbeta segments and 13 reverse primers for TCR Jbeta segments was used in the multiplex PCR. The CDR3 region of rearranged TCR beta genes was amplified from genomic DNA with a multiplex PCR assay. On the Illumina HiSeq System, the amplified TCR beta libraries were sequenced as 87-base-pair reads. The source study handled its data this way. A later analysis counted approximately 84 million unique TCR beta chains across the 666 repertoires, and roughly 11 million of these chains were shared by at least two donors. To remove PCR and sequencing errors, raw reads were error-corrected and collapsed into unique sequences using a nearest-neighbor algorithm that merged closely related sequences. CDR3 sequences were aligned to IMGT reference sequences to assign V, D and J gene segments. For a sequence to be retained, a match of at least six nucleotides was required to both a V gene segment and a J gene segment. A rearrangement was called productive if the CDR3 had no stop codons and remained in frame with V and J, and every other rearrangement was called non-productive. Following IMGT convention, CDR3 was defined as the stretch from the second conserved V-encoded cysteine to the conserved J-encoded phenylalanine. The earlier analysis of about 620 of the donors excluded sequences that lacked an unambiguous match to a single V gene segment. In an earlier analysis of roughly 600 of the donors, a V segment was called functional when productive rearrangements were above 56.7%, and segregating when the standard deviation between donors exceeded 5%. A statistical classification framework was built for diagnosing cytomegalovirus status from the catalog of TCR beta chain sequences. In a later analysis, TCR nucleotide sequences were compared against IMGT/GENE-DB human TR gene sequences so that V and J genes could be assigned. Using the TCRdist pipeline, a later analysis assigned CDR3 sequences along with most-parsimonious VDJ recombination scenarios. In a later analysis, every TCR beta chain was defined by the combination of its CDR3 amino acid sequence and its V-gene family, and reads without a unique V-gene family were dropped. To address suspected cross-contamination and a sequencing artifact, a later analysis removed 550 to 750 highly shared, low-generation-probability nucleotide sequences. A later analysis calculated a clonal expansion index for each public chain from normalized within-repertoire ranks of inferred template counts. In a later analysis, generation probabilities were computed with a VDJ recombination model fitted to out-of-frame rearrangements, and the resulting probabilities were checked against IGoR. In a later analysis, TCR-TCR, TCR-HLA and TCR-CMV co-occurrence was scored with hypergeometric tests, and a repertoire-size bias correction was applied to TCR pairs. A later analysis estimated false discovery rates by permuting HLA or CMV assignments 20 times. In a later analysis, co-occurring TCRs were grouped with DBSCAN, and TCRdist sequence similarity was added when clustering was performed within HLA-allele-positive subsets. Co-occurrence clustering excluded repertoires with fewer than 30,000 or more than 120,000 public chains, plus five with anomalous nucleotide sharing. Imported from immuneACCESS, the table was reduced by TCRdb to in-frame sequences with V and J called. These copies leave out some clones; in studies compared against another copy, an unresolved V gene accounts for under half, and the cause of the remainder is not known. That table gives V, J and clone size, and the DNA gave D and trimming. For this sample the table gives roughly 100,000 clones, of which 60% to 75% were detected only once. The ten largest clones add up to less than 3% of the sample.

The rearrangement joined TRBV29-1 to TRBJ1-4, with the identity of the D gene unclear. Input material: PBMCs. The origin of this receptor is a male donor in good health and CMV-seropositive. The CDR3 region has the sequence CSAHMGFNDEKLFF. Here is the DNA: TGCAGCGCACACATGGGCTTCAATGATGAAAAACTGTTTTTT.